Below are 18 T cell receptor beta chains sequenced from a single sample in a study of early stage breast cancer tumors. The table came from immunoSEQ multiplex PCR; TCRdb's copy has only in-frame clones and leaves some out. Among about 69,000 clones listed, around 80% were seen once. Sequencing input: blood. All receptors come from a person aged 35-55 years with breast cancer.

A single count supports this clone. The CDR3 reads CASRDRGRRGAFF. CDR3 sequence (DNA): TGTGCCAGCCGGGACAGGGGGCGAAGAGGGGCTTTCTTT. The J gene is TRBJ1-1, the V gene TRBV28; 12 nucleotides align to TRBD1. CDR3 length: 13 residues. V lost 8 bases, J lost 11 bases, and 9 bases stayed unmatched. Per the germline V gene, CDR1 is MDHEN and CDR2 is SYDVKM.

This clone was found a few times. The rearrangement uses TRBV18 and TRBJ1-1; possible D gene TRBD1, 5 bases. The germline gives CDR1 KGHSH, CDR2 LQKENI. CDR3 length: 12 amino acids. V gave up 6 bases and J gave up 8 bases, with 13 bases separating them. Here the CDR3 reads CASSSGRDEAFF. CDR3 bases: TGTGCCAGCTCGTCAGGACGGGACGAAGCTTTCTTT.

The chain uses TRBV9 and TRBJ1-3, with TRBD1 matching 7 bases. The CDR3 is 14 amino acids. Germline CDR1 reads SGDLS; CDR2 reads YYNGEE. V lost 3 bases, J lost 6 bases, and 6 bases stayed unmatched. CDR3 residues: CASSGDSLENTIYF. The CDR3 region has the DNA TGTGCCAGCAGCGGGGACAGCTTGGAAAACACCATATATTTT.

The chain combines TRBV7-9 with TRBJ1-2; D is unclear. CDR1 and CDR2 from the germline V gene are SEHNR and FQNEAQ (reference sequence). CDR3 length equals 15 residues. V was trimmed by 2 bases and J by 0 bases, leaving 10 bases between them. The CDR3 sequence: CASSLFPGPNYGYTF. For the CDR3, the DNA is TGTGCCAGCAGCTTATTCCCCGGGCCTAACTATGGCTACACCTTC.

This clone was observed a single time. This sequence joins TRBV4-1 and TRBJ2-5; 11 bases are shared with TRBD2. The CDR3 runs to 16 residues. Germline V lookup: CDR1 MGHRA, CDR2 YSYEKL. Unmatched junction bases numbered 5, after V lost 2 bases and J lost 3 bases. The CDR3 DNA follows: TGCGCCAGCAGCCAATTAGCGGGAGGGCTCGAAGAGACCCAGTACTTC. It yields the protein CASSQLAGGLEETQYF.

The chain combines TRBV12-5 with TRBJ2-3; 12 positions agree with TRBD2. The V and J ends lost 5 bases and 4 bases, in that order; junction bases with no gene match: 10. CDR3 length equals 17 residues. Germline V gene lookup returns CDR1 LGHNT and CDR2 FRNRAP. The CDR3 here is CASGPGRLAGVSDTQYF. The CDR3 nucleotides are TGTGCTAGTGGTCCTGGCCGACTAGCGGGAGTTTCAGATACGCAGTATTTT.

The genes are TRBV14 and TRBJ2-7, with 9 bases lining up with TRBD1. J lost 4 bases, V lost 4 bases, and 8 bases had no gene match. The CDR3 is made up of 15 amino acids. Per the germline V gene, CDR1 is SGHDN and CDR2 is FVKESK. CDR3 amino acids: CASSLGTGSIYEQYF. CDR3 nucleotide sequence: TGTGCCAGCAGCCTTGGGACAGGGAGTATATACGAGCAGTACTTC. Full variable domain (rest looked up from reference TRBV14 and TRBJ2-7): EAGVTQFPSHSVIEKGQTVTLRCDPISGHDNLYWYRRVMGKEIKFLLHFVKESKQDESGMPNNRFLAERTGGTYSTLKVQPAELEDSGVYFCASSLGTGSIYEQYFGPGTRLTVT.

The V call is TRBV7-9, the J call TRBJ2-7; 8 nucleotides match TRBD2. J lost 0 bases, V lost 5 bases, and 12 bases had no gene match. The CDR3 sequence is 17 residues long. Germline CDR1 is SEHNR and CDR2 is FQNEAQ (reference sequence). CDR3 DNA sequence: TGTGCCAGCAGCCCCGGGGGGGGGCGGCGCAGCTCCTACGAGCAGTACTTC. It codes for CASSPGGGRRSSYEQYF.

The chain is built from TRBV9 and TRBJ2-7; D call uncertain. The CDR3 length is 11 residues. The germline V gene has CDR1 SGDLS and CDR2 YYNGEE. V was clipped by 5 bases and J by 7 bases, with 10 bases between them. The CDR3 region is CASRPLYEQYF. CDR3 DNA: TGTGCCAGCAGACCATTATATGAGCAGTACTTC.

This sequence joins TRBV18 and TRBJ2-7; the D gene is possibly TRBD2 (6 bases). Trimming pared 6 bases from V and 1 base from J, leaving 16 bases between. Germline-derived CDR1 and CDR2 are KGHSH and LQKENI. CDR3 length: 15 residues. CDR3 bases: TGTGCCAGCTCTACTCGGGGGTCGAGTTCCTACGAGCAGTACTTC. Translation: CASSTRGSSSYEQYF.

This clone was found a few times. CDR3 loop: CASSASSGANVLTF. Written as DNA, the CDR3 is TGTGCCAGCTCGGCTAGCTCTGGGGCCAACGTCCTGACTTTC. The chain employs TRBV18 and TRBJ2-6; D call uncertain. This CDR3 spans 14 amino acids. V was clipped by 6 bases and J by 0 bases, with 6 bases between them. CDR1 and CDR2 from the germline V gene are KGHSH and LQKENI.

This chain connects TRBV7-9 to TRBJ2-1; D remains ambiguous. Germline V lookup: CDR1 SEHNR, CDR2 FQNEAQ (reference sequence). CDR3 length: 14 residues. Trimming cost V 5 bases and J 3 bases, with 11 bases left between them. The CDR3 loop reads CASSPSSVYNEQFF. In DNA, the CDR3 is TGTGCCAGCAGCCCGTCCTCCGTCTACAATGAGCAGTTCTTC.

This clone was counted only a few times. This sequence joins TRBV4-1 and TRBJ2-3; D may match TRBD1 or TRBD2 (6 bases each). CDR3 length: 15 residues. Trimming removed 0 bases at V and 5 bases at J, with 12 bases between. Germline assignment: CDR1 MGHRA and CDR2 YSYEKL. CDR3 bases: TGCGCCAGCAGCCAAGAAGGGGGGAGAAGAGATACGCAGTATTTT. Protein product: CASSQEGGRRDTQYF.

The chain joins TRBV28 to TRBJ2-3, with 8 nucleotides matching TRBD1. Germline trimming cut 2 bases from V and 0 bases from J; bases unmatched to any gene: 4. CDR3 length equals 16 residues. Germline values: CDR1 MDHEN, CDR2 SYDVKM. The CDR3 coding sequence is TGTGCCAGCAGTTTAGGCAACAGGGGGAGCACAGATACGCAGTATTTT. It encodes CASSLGNRGSTDTQYF.

The gene calls are TRBV27 and TRBJ1-5; TRBD1 aligns across 7 bases. The J segment lost 5 bases and the V segment lost 4 bases, leaving 5 bases of the junction unmatched. The CDR3 is 14 amino acids. CDR1 is MNHEY, CDR2 SMNVEV, per germline (reference sequence). CDR3 DNA: TGTGCCAGCAGTTCTGACAGGGTCTATCAGCCCCAGCATTTT. Translated: CASSSDRVYQPQHF.

Note on this clone: Sequence at one end of the junction differs from germline and may be a read error. This sequence joins TRBV27 and TRBJ1-2, with D perhaps matching TRBD1 (5 bases). CDR3 length: 12 amino acids. Germline CDR1 is MNHEY and CDR2 is SMNVEV (reference sequence). The CDR3 loop is CASSSSGRPFAF. CDR3 nucleotides: TGTGCCAGCAGTTCCTCGGGACGGCCTTTTGCCTTC.

This sequence joins TRBV19 and TRBJ1-1; TRBD1 agrees at 8 bases. Germline CDR1 LNHDA, CDR2 SQIVND (reference sequence). This CDR3 region has 14 residues. Germline trimming cut 5 bases from V and 3 bases from J; bases unmatched to any gene: 5. Here the CDR3 DNA reads TGTGCCAGTAGTGGTCGACAGGGGTACACTGAAGCTTTCTTT. It yields the protein CASSGRQGYTEAFF.

The gene calls are TRBV10-3 and TRBJ1-5, with 9 bases lining up with TRBD1. Looked up from germline, CDR1 is ENHRY and CDR2 is SYGVKD. CDR3 length equals 13 residues. Trimming removed 8 bases from V and 7 bases from J; junction bases left unmatched: 6. The CDR3 bases are TGTGCCATCTCGGGACAGGGAAACCAGCCCCAGCATTTT. This codes for CAISGQGNQPQHF.